This T cell receptor beta chain comes out of a study of post-analysis software for immune sequencing data. Whole-study results and caveats: People with multiple sclerosis had a significantly lower normalized Chao1 diversity than controls did. With F measure, samples from one preparation batch clustered together strongly.

Comments on this clonotype: What it recognizes is unknown.

Prepared libraries of TCR beta cDNA carried unique molecular identifiers. T cells numbering about 0.85 to 11 million gave rise to roughly 0.5 million cDNA molecules. A single record per CDR3 protein comes from TCRdb applying MiXCR to the PCR reads. Of some 690,000 distinct CDR3 sequences in the sample, around 64% are singletons; the top ten hold about 10%. The TCR was taken from a girl aged 2 to 9 with multiple sclerosis. The sequenced sample was blood.

CDR3 coding DNA: TGTGCCAGCAGCCACCCTGAGACCGGGGAGCTGTTTTTT. Translating it yields CASSHPETGELFF. This chain connects TRBV7-9 to TRBJ2-2; D is ambiguous. The CDR3 runs to 13 residues. Trimming shortened V by 5 bases and J by 5 bases, and 9 bases separated the two germline ends. Germline assignment: CDR1 SEHNR and CDR2 FQNEAQ (reference sequence).